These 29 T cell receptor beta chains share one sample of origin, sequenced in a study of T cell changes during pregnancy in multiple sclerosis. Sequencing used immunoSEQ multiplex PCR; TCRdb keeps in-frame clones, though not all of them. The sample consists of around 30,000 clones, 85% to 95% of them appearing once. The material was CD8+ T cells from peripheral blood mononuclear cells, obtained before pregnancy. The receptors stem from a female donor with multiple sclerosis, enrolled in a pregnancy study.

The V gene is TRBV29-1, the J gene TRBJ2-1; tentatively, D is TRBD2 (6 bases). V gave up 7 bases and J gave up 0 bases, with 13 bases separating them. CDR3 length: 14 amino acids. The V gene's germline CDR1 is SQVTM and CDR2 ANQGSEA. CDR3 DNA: TGCAGCGGGGGGAGGCGTGGCTCCTACAATGAGCAGTTCTTC. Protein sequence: CSGGRRGSYNEQFF.

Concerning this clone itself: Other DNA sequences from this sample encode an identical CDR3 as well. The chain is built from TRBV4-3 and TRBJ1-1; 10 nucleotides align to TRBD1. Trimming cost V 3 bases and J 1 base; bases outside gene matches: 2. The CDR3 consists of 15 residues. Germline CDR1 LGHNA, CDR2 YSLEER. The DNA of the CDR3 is TGCGCCAGCAGCCAGGACAGGGGGGGGAACACTGAAGCTTTCTTT. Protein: CASSQDRGGNTEAFF.

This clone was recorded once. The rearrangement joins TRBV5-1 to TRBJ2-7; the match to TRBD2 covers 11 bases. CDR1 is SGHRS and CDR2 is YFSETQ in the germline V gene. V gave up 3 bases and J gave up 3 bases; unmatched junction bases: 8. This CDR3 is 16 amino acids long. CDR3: CASSSEGTSGIYEQYF. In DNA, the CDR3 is TGCGCCAGCAGCTCGGAAGGGACTAGCGGTATCTACGAGCAGTACTTC.

The CDR3 reads CASSMLAGGGTDTQYF. The CDR3 region has the DNA TGTGCCAGTAGTATGTTAGCGGGGGGCGGCACAGATACGCAGTATTTT. This chain connects TRBV19 to TRBJ2-3, with TRBD2 matching over 10 bases. Germline CDR1 and CDR2: LNHDA and SQIVND (reference sequence). This CDR3 comprises 16 residues. V trimming: 3 bases; J trimming: 1 base; junction bases outside the gene matches: 4.

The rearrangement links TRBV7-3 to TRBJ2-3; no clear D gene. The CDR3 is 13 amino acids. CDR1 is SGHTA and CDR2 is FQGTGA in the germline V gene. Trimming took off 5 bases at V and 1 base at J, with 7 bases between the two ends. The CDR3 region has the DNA TGTGCCAGCAGCCCCTCGGGCACAGATACGCAGTATTTT. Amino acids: CASSPSGTDTQYF. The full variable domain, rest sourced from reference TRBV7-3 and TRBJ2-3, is GAGVSQTPSNKVTEKGKYVELRCDPISGHTALYWYRQSLGQGPEFLIYFQGTGAADDSGLPNDRFFAVRPEGSVSTLKIQRTERGDSAVYLCASSPSGTDTQYFGPGTRLTVL.

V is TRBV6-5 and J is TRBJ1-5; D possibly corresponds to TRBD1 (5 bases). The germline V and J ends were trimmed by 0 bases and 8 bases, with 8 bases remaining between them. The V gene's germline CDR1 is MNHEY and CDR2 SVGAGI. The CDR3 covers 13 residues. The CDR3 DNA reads TGTGCCAGCAGTTACTCCGGGGGAGAGCCCCAGCATTTT. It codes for CASSYSGGEPQHF.

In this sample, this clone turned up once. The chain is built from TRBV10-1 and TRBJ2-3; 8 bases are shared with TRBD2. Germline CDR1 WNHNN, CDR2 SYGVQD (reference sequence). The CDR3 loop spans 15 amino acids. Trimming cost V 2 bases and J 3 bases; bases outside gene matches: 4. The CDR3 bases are TGCGCCAGCAGTGAGGGCGCTAGCGGGACAGATACGCAGTATTTT. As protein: CASSEGASGTDTQYF.

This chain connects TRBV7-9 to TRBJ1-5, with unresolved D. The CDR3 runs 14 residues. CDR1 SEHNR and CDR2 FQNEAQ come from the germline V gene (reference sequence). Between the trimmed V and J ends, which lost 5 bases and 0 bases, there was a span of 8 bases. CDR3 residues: CASSGPYSNQPQHF. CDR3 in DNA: TGTGCCAGCAGCGGGCCGTATAGCAATCAGCCCCAGCATTTT.

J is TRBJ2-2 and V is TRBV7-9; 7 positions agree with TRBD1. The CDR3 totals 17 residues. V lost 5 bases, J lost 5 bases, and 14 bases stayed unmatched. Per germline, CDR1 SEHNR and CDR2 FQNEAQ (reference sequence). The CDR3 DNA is TGTGCCAGCAGCCCTTTTCCCGCGGACAGGACGACCGGGGAGCTGTTTTTT. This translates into CASSPFPADRTTGELFF. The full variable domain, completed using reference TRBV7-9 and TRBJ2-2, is DTGVSQNPRHKITKRGQNVTFRCDPISEHNRLYWYRQTLGQGPEFLTYFQNEAQLEKSRLLSDRFSAERPKGSFSTLEIQRTEQGDSAMYLCASSPFPADRTTGELFFGEGSRLTVL.

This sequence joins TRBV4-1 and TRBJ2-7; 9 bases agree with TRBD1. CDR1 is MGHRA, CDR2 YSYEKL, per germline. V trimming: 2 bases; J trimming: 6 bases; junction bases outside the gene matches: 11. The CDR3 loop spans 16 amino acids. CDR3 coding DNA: TGCGCCAGCAGCCAACTCCCCGGACAGGGGTTCGGCGAGCAGTACTTC. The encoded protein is CASSQLPGQGFGEQYF.

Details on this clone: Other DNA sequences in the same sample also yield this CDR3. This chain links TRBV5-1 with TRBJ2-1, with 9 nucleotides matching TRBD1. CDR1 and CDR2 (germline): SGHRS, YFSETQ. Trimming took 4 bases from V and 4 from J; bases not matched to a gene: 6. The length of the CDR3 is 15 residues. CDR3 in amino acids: CASSLGTGKYNEQFF. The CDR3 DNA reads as TGCGCCAGCAGCCTGGGGACAGGGAAATACAATGAGCAGTTCTTC.

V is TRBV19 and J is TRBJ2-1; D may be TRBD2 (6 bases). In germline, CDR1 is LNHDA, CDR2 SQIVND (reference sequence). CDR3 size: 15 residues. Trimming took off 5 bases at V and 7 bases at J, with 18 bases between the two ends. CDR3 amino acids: CASSESHGTLNEQFF. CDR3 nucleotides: TGTGCCAGTAGTGAAAGCCACGGGACTCTAAATGAGCAGTTCTTC.

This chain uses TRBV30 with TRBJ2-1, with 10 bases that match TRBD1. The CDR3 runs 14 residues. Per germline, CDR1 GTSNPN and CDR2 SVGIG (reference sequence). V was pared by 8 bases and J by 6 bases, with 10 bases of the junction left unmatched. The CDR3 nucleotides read TGTGCCCGGGGAGAAGGGACAGGGGCCAATGAGCAGTTCTTC. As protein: CARGEGTGANEQFF.

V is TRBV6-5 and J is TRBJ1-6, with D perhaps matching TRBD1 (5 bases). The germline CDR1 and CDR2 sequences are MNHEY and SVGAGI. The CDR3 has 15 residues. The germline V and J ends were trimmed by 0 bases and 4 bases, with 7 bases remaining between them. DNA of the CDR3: TGTGCCAGCAGTTACTCGGGGCTGTATAATTCACCCCTCCACTTT. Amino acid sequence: CASSYSGLYNSPLHF.

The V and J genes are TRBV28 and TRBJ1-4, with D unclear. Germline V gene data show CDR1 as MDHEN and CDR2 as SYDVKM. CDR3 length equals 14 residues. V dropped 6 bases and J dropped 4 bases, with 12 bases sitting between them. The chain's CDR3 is CASSPRILNEKLFF. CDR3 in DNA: TGTGCCAGCAGCCCGCGGATCCTTAATGAAAAACTGTTTTTT.

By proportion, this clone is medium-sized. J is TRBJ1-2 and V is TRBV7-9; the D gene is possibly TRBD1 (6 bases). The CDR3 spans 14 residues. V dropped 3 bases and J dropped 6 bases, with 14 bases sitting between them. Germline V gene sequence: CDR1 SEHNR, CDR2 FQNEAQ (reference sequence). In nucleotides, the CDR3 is TGTGCCAGCAGCTTCCTCGGACAGTTCCATGGCTACACCTTC. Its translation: CASSFLGQFHGYTF.

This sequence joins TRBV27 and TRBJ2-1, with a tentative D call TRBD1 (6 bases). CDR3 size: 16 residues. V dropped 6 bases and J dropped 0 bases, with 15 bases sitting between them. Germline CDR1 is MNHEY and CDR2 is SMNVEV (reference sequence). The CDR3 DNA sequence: TGTGCCAGCAGCACCTCCAGGGGATACTCCTACAATGAGCAGTTCTTC. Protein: CASSTSRGYSYNEQFF.

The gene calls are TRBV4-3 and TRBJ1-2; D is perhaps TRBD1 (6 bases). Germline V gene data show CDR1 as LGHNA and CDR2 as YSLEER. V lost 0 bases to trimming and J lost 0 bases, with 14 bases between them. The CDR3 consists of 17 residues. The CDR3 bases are TGCGCCAGCAGCCAAGATCGGGCGACAGGAGCTAACTATGGCTACACCTTC. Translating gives CASSQDRATGANYGYTF.

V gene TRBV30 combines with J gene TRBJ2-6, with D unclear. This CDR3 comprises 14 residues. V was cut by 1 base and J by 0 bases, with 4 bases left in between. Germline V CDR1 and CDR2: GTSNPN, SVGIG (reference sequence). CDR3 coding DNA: TGTGCCTGGAGTGACGGCTCTGGGGCCAACGTCCTGACTTTC. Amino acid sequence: CAWSDGSGANVLTF.

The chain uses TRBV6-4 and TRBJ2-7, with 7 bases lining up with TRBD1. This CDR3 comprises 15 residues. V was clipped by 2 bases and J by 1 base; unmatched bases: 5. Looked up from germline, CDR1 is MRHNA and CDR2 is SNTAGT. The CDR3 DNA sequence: TGTGCCAGCAGTGACCAACAGGGGCGATCCTACGAGCAGTACTTC. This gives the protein CASSDQQGRSYEQYF.

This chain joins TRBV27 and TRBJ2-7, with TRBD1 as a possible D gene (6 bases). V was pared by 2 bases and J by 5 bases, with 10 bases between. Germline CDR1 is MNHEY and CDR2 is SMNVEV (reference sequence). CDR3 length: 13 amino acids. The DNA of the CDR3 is TGTGCCAGCAGTTTACCCGACAGGAACGAGCAGTACTTC. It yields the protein CASSLPDRNEQYF.

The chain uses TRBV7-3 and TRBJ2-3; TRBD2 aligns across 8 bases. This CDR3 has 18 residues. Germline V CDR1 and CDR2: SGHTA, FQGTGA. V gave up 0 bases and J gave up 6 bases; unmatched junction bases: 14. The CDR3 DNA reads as TGTGCCAGCAGCTTAACCCCCCTGGCGGGAGGTAATTGGGATACGCAGTATTTT. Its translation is CASSLTPLAGGNWDTQYF.

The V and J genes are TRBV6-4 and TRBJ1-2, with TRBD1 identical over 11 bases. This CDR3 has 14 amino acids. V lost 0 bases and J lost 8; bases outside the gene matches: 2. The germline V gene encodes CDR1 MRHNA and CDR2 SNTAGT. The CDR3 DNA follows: TGTGCCAGCAGTGACTCCGGGACAGGGGGAGGCTACACCTTC. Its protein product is CASSDSGTGGGYTF.

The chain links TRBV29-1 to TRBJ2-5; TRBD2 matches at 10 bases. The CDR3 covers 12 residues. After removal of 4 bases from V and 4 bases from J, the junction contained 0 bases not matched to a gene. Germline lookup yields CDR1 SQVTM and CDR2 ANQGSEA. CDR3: CSVGLAGETQYF. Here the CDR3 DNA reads TGCAGCGTTGGACTAGCGGGAGAGACCCAGTACTTC. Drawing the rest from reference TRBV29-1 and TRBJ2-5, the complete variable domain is SAVISQKPSRDICQRGTSLTIQCQVDSQVTMMFWYRQQPGQSLTLIATANQGSEATYESGFVIDKFPISRPNLTFSTLTVSNMSPEDSSIYLCSVGLAGETQYFGPGTRLLVL.

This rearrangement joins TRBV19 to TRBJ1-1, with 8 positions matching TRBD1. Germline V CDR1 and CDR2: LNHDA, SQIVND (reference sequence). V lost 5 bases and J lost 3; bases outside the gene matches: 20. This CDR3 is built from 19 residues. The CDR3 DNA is TGTGCCAGTAGTTCTCGTCCCGGGACAGGTTCCCCGGAGGACACTGAAGCTTTCTTT. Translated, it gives CASSSRPGTGSPEDTEAFF.

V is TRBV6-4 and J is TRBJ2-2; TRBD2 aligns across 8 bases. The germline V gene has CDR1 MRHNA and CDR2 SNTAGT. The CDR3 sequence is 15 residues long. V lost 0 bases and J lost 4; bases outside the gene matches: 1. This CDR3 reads CASSDSGGATGELFF. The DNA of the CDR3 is TGTGCCAGCAGTGACTCCGGGGGGGCCACCGGGGAGCTGTTTTTT.

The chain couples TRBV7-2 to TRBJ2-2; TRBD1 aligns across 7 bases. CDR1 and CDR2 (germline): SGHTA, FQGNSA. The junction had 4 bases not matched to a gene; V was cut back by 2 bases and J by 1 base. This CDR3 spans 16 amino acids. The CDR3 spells CASSLTRGQNTGELFF. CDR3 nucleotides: TGTGCCAGCAGCTTAACGAGGGGGCAGAACACCGGGGAGCTGTTTTTT.

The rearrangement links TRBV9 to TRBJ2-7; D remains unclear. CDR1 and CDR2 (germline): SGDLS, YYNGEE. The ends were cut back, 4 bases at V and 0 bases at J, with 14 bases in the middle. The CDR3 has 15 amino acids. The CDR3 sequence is CASSSEVASSYEQYF. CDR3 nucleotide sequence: TGTGCCAGCAGCTCCGAGGTCGCCAGCTCCTACGAGCAGTACTTC. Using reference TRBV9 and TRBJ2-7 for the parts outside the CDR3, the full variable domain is DSGVTQTPKHLITATGQRVTLRCSPRSGDLSVYWYQQSLDQGLQFLIQYYNGEERAKGNILERFSAQQFPDLHSELNLSSLELGDSALYFCASSSEVASSYEQYFGPGTRLTVT.

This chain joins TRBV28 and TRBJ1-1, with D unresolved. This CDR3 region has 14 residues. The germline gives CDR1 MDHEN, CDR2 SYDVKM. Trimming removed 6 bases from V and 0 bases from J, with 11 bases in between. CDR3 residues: CASRSGNLNTEAFF. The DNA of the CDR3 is TGTGCCAGCAGATCCGGGAACTTGAACACTGAAGCTTTCTTT.